The 9 T cell receptor beta chains below come from one sample, sequenced in a study of blood T cell repertoires in COVID-19. Measured with immunoSEQ multiplex PCR; TCRdb has only the in-frame clones, and not every one. The sample has some 250,000 clones; around 89% are singletons. Source material: peripheral blood. These TCRs come from a woman between 35 and 50 years old who had recovered from COVID-19.

The chain links TRBV27 to TRBJ2-3; 10 nucleotides match TRBD2. The CDR3 is 17 amino acids. Unmatched junction bases numbered 13, after V lost 5 bases and J lost 5 bases. Per germline, CDR1 MNHEY and CDR2 SMNVEV (reference sequence). The CDR3 spells CASSPPTSGWGVDTQYF. In DNA, the CDR3 is TGTGCCAGCAGTCCCCCGACTAGCGGGTGGGGGGTAGATACGCAGTATTTT.

A few counts support this clone. This chain links TRBV7-8 with TRBJ1-5; a weak D match, TRBD1 (6 bases). V gave up 1 base and J gave up 1 base, with 11 bases separating them. The CDR3 runs to 16 residues. Germline V gene sequence: CDR1 SGHVS, CDR2 FQNEAQ. DNA for the CDR3: TGTGCCAGCAGCTTAGGGGGGACAATCAGCAATCAGCCCCAGCATTTT. Translation: CASSLGGTISNQPQHF.

Notes on this clone: The junction and the germline gene differ at one end; a read error may be behind it. The DNA of the CDR3 is TGTGCCAGCAGCGTAGGGTGGGACATCCTTTTC. Translated: CASSVGWDILF. This chain links TRBV9 with TRBJ1-2, with D maybe TRBD1 (6 bases). From germline, CDR1 is SGDLS and CDR2 YYNGEE. The CDR3 length is 11 residues.

The rearrangement joins TRBV6-6 to TRBJ1-5; D remains ambiguous. In germline, CDR1 is MNHNY, CDR2 SVGAGI (reference sequence). The CDR3 is 14 amino acids. V gave up 6 bases and J gave up 2 bases, with 11 bases separating them. CDR3: CASRAGGGNQPQHF. The DNA of the CDR3 is TGTGCCAGCAGGGCTGGCGGGGGCAATCAGCCCCAGCATTTT.

The chain employs TRBV4-3 and TRBJ1-5; a possible D gene is TRBD1 (6 bases). Trimming removed 4 bases at V and 2 bases at J, with 15 bases between. The CDR3 runs to 16 residues. CDR1 is LGHNA, CDR2 YSLEER, per germline. The CDR3 is CASSPEGGIGNQPQHF. In DNA form, the CDR3 reads TGCGCCAGCAGCCCCGAGGGGGGGATAGGCAATCAGCCCCAGCATTTT.

This chain uses TRBV6-2 or TRBV6-3 with TRBJ2-4; 7 bases line up with TRBD2. This CDR3 comprises 17 residues. After removal of 2 bases from V and 8 bases from J, the junction contained 15 bases not matched to a gene. Germline lookup yields CDR1 MNHEY and CDR2 SVGEGT. Here the CDR3 DNA reads TGTGCCAGCAGTTACCCCCCCGTCGGGACGGGGGGAGACATTCAGTACTTC. It encodes CASSYPPVGTGGDIQYF.

Written as DNA, the CDR3 is TGTGCCAGCAGCGTTGGGGGAGGGCCTTCGGGGGAGCTGTTTTTT. This encodes CASSVGGGPSGELFF. V usage is TRBV9 and J usage is TRBJ2-2; 7 positions agree with TRBD2. Looked up from germline, CDR1 is SGDLS and CDR2 is YYNGEE. V lost 2 bases, J lost 8 bases, and 9 bases stayed unmatched. CDR3 size: 15 residues.

The V gene is TRBV19, the J gene TRBJ2-2, with a tentative D call TRBD1 (6 bases). CDR1 is LNHDA and CDR2 is SQIVND in the germline V gene (reference sequence). Trimming took off 6 bases at V and 4 bases at J, with 18 bases between the two ends. CDR3 length equals 16 residues. CDR3 residues: CASRTPGVRTTGELFF. The CDR3, as DNA: TGTGCCAGTAGGACCCCAGGGGTACGAACCACCGGGGAGCTGTTTTTT.

This chain links TRBV7-8 with TRBJ2-7, with 10 bases aligning to TRBD2. With 5 bases clipped from V and 2 bases from J, the junction kept 6 bases outside the gene matches. Germline assignment: CDR1 SGHVS and CDR2 FQNEAQ. The CDR3 is 15 amino acids. CDR3 sequence reads: CASSPLAGAAYEQYV. Here the CDR3 DNA reads TGTGCCAGCAGCCCCCTAGCGGGAGCGGCCTACGAGCAGTACGTC.